A single sample gave rise to the 3 T cell receptor beta chains below, sequenced in a study of shared clonotypes between healthy human individuals. Naive CD8 cells, CD45RO-negative and positively selected for CCR7, excluded terminally differentiated effector memory CD45RA+ cells. Sequencing was performed with immunoSEQ multiplex PCR; in TCRdb, only in-frame clones are kept and a portion is missing. The table has under 1 million clones, about 96% seen once. Sequencing used naive CD8+ T cells sorted from blood. These receptors all come from a man between 25 and 39 years old in good health.

The V and J genes are TRBV2 and TRBJ2-7; D possibly uses TRBD1 or TRBD2 (5 bases each). The V gene lost 9 bases and the J gene lost 5 bases, with 20 bases spanning the gap. The CDR3 totals 14 residues. Germline CDR1 is SNHLY and CDR2 is FYNNEI. CDR3 residues: CASLPGRGYHEQYF. CDR3 DNA sequence: TGTGCCAGTCTCCCAGGGAGAGGGTACCACGAGCAGTACTTC.

This chain joins TRBV5-4 and TRBJ2-1; 9 nucleotides agree with TRBD2. Germline V gene data show CDR1 as SGHNT and CDR2 as YYREEE (reference sequence). After removal of 6 bases from V and 3 bases from J, the junction contained 1 base not matched to a gene. This CDR3 comprises 13 residues. The CDR3 here is CASTTSGYNEQFF. The CDR3 DNA sequence: TGTGCCAGCACGACTAGCGGCTACAATGAGCAGTTCTTC.

The gene calls are TRBV5-4 and TRBJ2-6; possible D gene TRBD1, 6 bases. This CDR3 comprises 19 residues. The V gene's germline CDR1 is SGHNT and CDR2 YYREEE (reference sequence). Deletions cut 0 bases from V and 2 bases from J, with 18 bases between. The CDR3: CASSLGLSIPGAGANVLTF. CDR3 in DNA: TGTGCCAGCAGCTTGGGCCTTTCGATTCCAGGGGCTGGGGCCAACGTCCTGACTTTC.